The 5 T cell receptor beta chains below were found in one sample sequenced in a study of beta chain features in type 1 diabetes (dated by TCRdb to the late 2010s). General findings and caveats noted by the study authors: Type 1 diabetes patients showed a moderate but significant shortening of TCRB CDR3 length in all four CD4+ subsets.

The library was generated by the immunoSEQ multiplex PCR assay. The High Capacity cDNA Reverse Transcription Kit was used to reverse transcribe all of the isolated RNA, meaning that expressed TCRB transcripts were what got sequenced. Entries here come from immuneACCESS through TCRdb and include only in-frame sequences with V and J called. Some clones fail to appear in such tables; in the studies checked, an unresolved V gene covers under half of the shortfall, and the cause of the remainder is unknown. For this sample there are almost 350,000 clones; roughly a tenth appear just once. The ten most abundant clones make up 0.9% to 1.1% of the sample. These receptors' targets are unknown. Sequenced sample: central memory CD4+ T cells from blood. Receptor source: a man between 25 and 39 years old with type 1 diabetes.

This clone was seen more than once but under ten times. The chain is built from TRBV7-2 and TRBJ2-7, with D tentatively TRBD1 (7 bases). Germline CDR1 is SGHTA and CDR2 is FQGNSA. V lost 4 bases to trimming and J lost 5 bases, with 15 bases between them. The CDR3 sequence is 14 residues long. Here the CDR3 reads CASSSQGGRNEQYF. The CDR3 bases are TGTGCCAGCAGCTCCCAGGGGGGTCGGAACGAGCAGTACTTC.

This clone was detected only a few times. The gene calls are TRBV15 and TRBJ2-1; a possible D gene is TRBD1 (6 bases). There are 15 residues in the CDR3. Germline values: CDR1 LNHNV, CDR2 YYDKDF (reference sequence). V dropped 1 base and J dropped 1 base, with 8 bases sitting between them. The CDR3 nucleotides read TGTGCCACCAGCAGAGCACAGGGATCCTACAATGAGCAGTTCTTC. Residues: CATSRAQGSYNEQFF.

V usage is TRBV6-5 and J usage is TRBJ2-7; 8 bases agree with TRBD2. The CDR3 runs to 15 residues. Germline assignment: CDR1 MNHEY and CDR2 SVGAGI. J gave up 2 bases and V 6 bases, and 9 bases lay outside the gene matches. The CDR3 is CASSQTGGGPYEQYF. CDR3 nucleotide sequence: TGTGCCAGCAGCCAAACGGGGGGGGGACCCTACGAGCAGTACTTC.

This clone was detected a few times. This chain uses TRBV2 with TRBJ1-5; the D is unclear. The germline V and J ends were trimmed by 6 bases and 2 bases, with 14 bases remaining between them. Germline V gives CDR1 SNHLY, CDR2 FYNNEI. The CDR3 contains 15 residues. The CDR3 DNA reads as TGTGCCAGCAGGGGAGGGATGATGGGCAATCAGCCCCAGCATTTT. This gives the protein CASRGGMMGNQPQHF.

This clone was seen more than once but under ten times. The V call is TRBV5-6, the J call TRBJ1-1; D is perhaps TRBD1 (6 bases). V was shortened by 3 bases and J by 1 base, with 13 bases between the two germline ends. CDR1 SGHDT and CDR2 YYEEEE come from the germline V gene. This CDR3 region has 15 residues. CDR3 sequence reads: CASSSPGAGNTEAFF. CDR3 nucleotides: TGTGCCAGCAGCTCTCCAGGGGCGGGGAACACTGAAGCTTTCTTT.